This passage covers 24 T cell receptor beta chains from one sample sequenced in a study of T-cell memory formation after mild COVID-19. TCRdb re-derived calls from the 5' RACE reads in MiXCR, one entry per CDR3 protein. The profile shows about 140,000 distinct CDR3 sequences, more than 12% of them singletons. Input material: PBMCs or a T cell subset sorted from them (not recorded which). The receptors come from an adult woman who had mild COVID-19 (a few samples of this study predate the infection). Cell type and time point are not known.

V is TRBV9 and J is TRBJ1-2, with D maybe TRBD1 (5 bases). Germline V gives CDR1 SGDLS, CDR2 YYNGEE. The CDR3 covers 14 residues. Trimming removed 0 bases at V and 4 bases at J, with 10 bases between. The CDR3 here is CASSVGGVGYGYTF. The CDR3 nucleotides read TGTGCCAGCAGCGTAGGGGGCGTAGGCTATGGCTACACCTTC.

The genes are TRBV20-1 and TRBJ1-1; D is perhaps TRBD1 (6 bases). The germline V and J ends were trimmed by 2 bases and 2 bases, with 9 bases remaining between them. The CDR3 spans 13 residues. Germline CDR1 DFQATT, CDR2 SNEGSKA (reference sequence). The CDR3 protein is CSARTDSNTEAFF. CDR3 DNA sequence: TGCAGTGCTAGAACGGACAGTAACACTGAAGCTTTCTTT.

V and J are TRBV10-2 and TRBJ2-7; 8 bases agree with TRBD1. The CDR3 length is 14 residues. Germline CDR1 reads WSHSY; CDR2 reads SAAADI. Losses at the gene ends were 6 bases for V and 0 bases for J; bases not matched to a gene: 4. The CDR3 DNA reads as TGCGCCAGCAGGGCGGACAGGGTCTCCTACGAGCAGTACTTC. Amino acid sequence: CASRADRVSYEQYF.

This chain connects TRBV12-5 to TRBJ2-7, with a tentative D call TRBD1 (6 bases). The germline CDR1 and CDR2 sequences are LGHNT and FRNRAP. Between the trimmed V and J ends, which lost 0 bases and 0 bases, there was a span of 12 bases. CDR3 length: 16 residues. As DNA, the CDR3 is TGTGCTAGTGGTTTGGTAGAGGGGGACGGCTCCTACGAGCAGTACTTC. This translates into CASGLVEGDGSYEQYF.

CDR3 nucleotides: TGTGCCAGCTGGGGGCGGGAGGGCCGAGGGAATGAGCAGTTCTTC. Translation: CASWGREGRGNEQFF. This chain connects TRBV28 to TRBJ2-1, with 9 bases identical to TRBD2. The CDR3 is made up of 15 amino acids. Germline V gene data show CDR1 as MDHEN and CDR2 as SYDVKM. V was clipped by 8 bases and J by 7 bases; unmatched bases: 12.

This clonotype was seen many times. The genes are TRBV19 and TRBJ2-1; D possibly corresponds to TRBD2 (6 bases). This CDR3 comprises 14 residues. V shed 3 bases and J shed 3 bases, with 9 bases lying between them. CDR1 and CDR2 from the germline V gene are LNHDA and SQIVND (reference sequence). DNA for the CDR3: TGTGCCAGTAGTATGGGCGGGGACTACAATGAGCAGTTCTTC. Amino acids: CASSMGGDYNEQFF.

The chain uses TRBV5-1 and TRBJ2-1; TRBD2 is a possible D gene (6 bases). Germline assignment: CDR1 SGHRS and CDR2 YFSETQ. This CDR3 is built from 16 residues. The V end lost 4 bases, the J end lost 0 bases, and 14 bases lay between the germline ends. The CDR3 protein is CASSLSEGPSYNEQFF. The CDR3 DNA follows: TGCGCCAGCAGCCTGTCGGAGGGGCCCTCCTACAATGAGCAGTTCTTC.

V is TRBV7-9 and J is TRBJ2-5; tentative D call: TRBD1 (6 bases). There are 14 residues in the CDR3. The V and J ends lost 1 base and 6 bases respectively, with 12 bases between them. The V gene's germline CDR1 is SEHNR and CDR2 FQNEAQ (reference sequence). The CDR3: CASSLDGTIKTQYF. The CDR3 nucleotides read TGTGCCAGCAGCTTAGATGGGACAATCAAGACCCAGTACTTC.

This clonotype was counted at least ten times. The chain carries TRBV12-3 or TRBV12-4 and TRBJ1-1; no clear D. V lost 6 bases and J 2 bases, leaving 19 bases between the germline ends. The CDR3 has 16 residues. The CDR3, as DNA: TGTGCCAGCAGGCAACTATCGGGTTCCTCAAACACTGAAGCTTTCTTT. Translated, it gives CASRQLSGSSNTEAFF.

This clonotype came up a few times. The V gene is TRBV4-1, the J gene TRBJ2-7, with 12 positions matching TRBD2. Looked up from germline, CDR1 is MGHRA and CDR2 is YSYEKL. The CDR3 covers 15 residues. J gave up 4 bases and V 1 base, and 2 bases lay outside the gene matches. This CDR3 is CASSQVTSGGYEQYF. As DNA, the CDR3 is TGCGCCAGCAGCCAAGTGACTAGCGGGGGTTACGAGCAGTACTTC.

This clonotype was recorded many times. This chain uses TRBV5-1 with TRBJ2-5, with D possibly TRBD2 on 6 matching bases. V lost 0 bases and J lost 5, with 8 bases in between. Germline-derived CDR1 and CDR2 are SGHRS and YFSETQ. This CDR3 is built from 13 residues. The CDR3 sequence is CASSLAGAETQYF. The CDR3 bases are TGCGCCAGCAGCTTGGCGGGAGCGGAGACCCAGTACTTC.

The chain joins TRBV5-6 to TRBJ1-2; D is perhaps TRBD1 (6 bases). This CDR3 comprises 16 residues. The V gene's germline CDR1 is SGHDT and CDR2 YYEEEE. V lost 2 bases to trimming and J lost 0 bases, with 14 bases between them. Here the CDR3 DNA reads TGTGCCAGCAGCTTACCTTCAGGGGAAGCTAACTATGGCTACACCTTC. Translated: CASSLPSGEANYGYTF.

The chain combines TRBV9 with TRBJ2-7; D is ambiguous. The V gene's germline CDR1 is SGDLS and CDR2 YYNGEE. V was clipped by 0 bases and J by 7 bases, with 14 bases between them. This CDR3 region has 14 residues. DNA for the CDR3: TGTGCCAGCAGCGTAGAAAACCTTTCGGAGGAGCAGTACTTC. This sequence encodes CASSVENLSEEQYF.

The J gene is TRBJ1-3, the V gene TRBV11-2, with D perhaps TRBD1 (6 bases). The CDR3 covers 16 residues. Trimming removed 0 bases at V and 4 bases at J, with 13 bases between. Germline V gene data show CDR1 as SGHAT and CDR2 as FQNNGV. For the CDR3, the DNA is TGTGCCAGCAGCTTAGAATTACAGGGACCAGGAAACACCATATATTTT. This gives the protein CASSLELQGPGNTIYF.

The CDR3 DNA reads TGTGCCACCAGCAGAGATTATAGCAATCAGCCCCAGCATTTT. As protein: CATSRDYSNQPQHF. The genes are TRBV15 and TRBJ1-5; D is unclear. The germline V gene has CDR1 LNHNV and CDR2 YYDKDF (reference sequence). CDR3 length: 14 residues. V was pared by 0 bases and J by 0 bases, with 3 bases between.

The rearrangement uses TRBV14 and TRBJ2-7; 12 nucleotides align to TRBD2. Germline V gene data show CDR1 as SGHDN and CDR2 as FVKESK. This CDR3 spans 15 amino acids. The V gene end was trimmed by 4 bases and the J gene end by 1 base; junction bases not matched to a gene: 2. The CDR3 nucleotides are TGTGCCAGCAGCCGGACTAGCGGGGTATCCTACGAGCAGTACTTC. It specifies CASSRTSGVSYEQYF. Drawing the rest from reference TRBV14 and TRBJ2-7, the complete variable domain is EAGVTQFPSHSVIEKGQTVTLRCDPISGHDNLYWYRRVMGKEIKFLLHFVKESKQDESGMPNNRFLAERTGGTYSTLKVQPAELEDSGVYFCASSRTSGVSYEQYFGPGTRLTVT.

The sample holds a few counts of this clonotype. The V gene is TRBV7-8, the J gene TRBJ2-1; D unresolved. CDR1 and CDR2 (germline): SGHVS, FQNEAQ. V was trimmed by 4 bases and J by 10 bases, leaving 14 bases between them. There are 13 residues in the CDR3. CDR3 protein: CASSYRQDAEQFF. CDR3 bases: TGTGCCAGCAGCTACCGGCAAGATGCAGAGCAGTTCTTC.

The V and J genes are TRBV7-9 and TRBJ2-1; TRBD1 might be the D (6 bases). Germline V gives CDR1 SEHNR, CDR2 FQNEAQ (reference sequence). Trimming shortened V by 4 bases and J by 4 bases, and 8 bases separated the two germline ends. This CDR3 spans 13 amino acids. CDR3 DNA: TGTGCCAGCAGCTCGACAGGTTACAATGAGCAGTTCTTC. As protein: CASSSTGYNEQFF.

The V and J genes are TRBV7-2 and TRBJ2-1; no reliable D call. Germline V CDR1 and CDR2: SGHTA, FQGNSA. CDR3 length equals 12 residues. Trimming cost V 2 bases and J 8 bases, with 7 bases left between them. The CDR3 nucleotides read TGTGCCAGCAGCTTAATAATCCATGAGCAGTTCTTC. Encoded protein: CASSLIIHEQFF.

This clonotype was detected a few times. The J gene is TRBJ2-5, the V gene TRBV12-3 or TRBV12-4; TRBD2 aligns across 12 bases. The length of the CDR3 is 15 residues. With V trimmed by 5 bases and J by 5 bases, 6 bases remained unmatched. Here the CDR3 DNA reads TGTGCCAGCAGTCAGCTAGCGGGGGGGAGCGAGACCCAGTACTTC. Amino acids: CASSQLAGGSETQYF.

V is TRBV12-3 or TRBV12-4 and J is TRBJ2-1; 7 bases fit TRBD2. The CDR3 loop spans 15 amino acids. The J segment lost 5 bases and the V segment lost 3 bases, leaving 7 bases of the junction unmatched. CDR3 in DNA: TGTGCCAGCAGTTTCGGGGAGGGCCGCCACAATGAGCAGTTCTTC. This encodes CASSFGEGRHNEQFF.

This sequence joins TRBV6-5 and TRBJ2-4; 9 nucleotides align to TRBD2. Per the germline V gene, CDR1 is MNHEY and CDR2 is SVGAGI. The CDR3 is 16 residues long. The V gene end was trimmed by 9 bases and the J gene end by 2 bases; junction bases not matched to a gene: 11. The CDR3 nucleotides are TGTGCCAGTTACAGCCTAGCGGGATGGACCAAAAACATTCAGTACTTC. As protein: CASYSLAGWTKNIQYF.

This clonotype was picked up a small number of times. The chain recombines TRBV25-1 with TRBJ1-2; D unresolved. Germline loops: CDR1 MGHDK, CDR2 SYGVNS. V was clipped by 3 bases and J by 8 bases, with 13 bases between them. This CDR3 has 13 residues. Here the CDR3 DNA reads TGTGCCAGCAGTGATGTGGGCGCGTTGGGCTACACCTTC. Protein: CASSDVGALGYTF.

This clonotype has just a few counts. The rearrangement links TRBV6-2 or TRBV6-3 to TRBJ2-1; possible D gene TRBD2, 5 bases. There are 14 residues in the CDR3. Looked up from germline, CDR1 is MNHEY and CDR2 is SVGEGT. Trimming left V 5 bases short and J 7 bases short, with 15 bases between. The CDR3 bases are TGTGCCAGCAGTCGACTATACCGTGAAAATGAGCAGTTCTTC. Its translation: CASSRLYRENEQFF.